This T cell receptor beta chain was obtained from a study of vaccination and CD4 T cells after COVID-19. Study-wide context: There were six male and four female convalescents, and two of them were Hispanic. The stimulus for the cells was overlapping spike peptides derived from SARS-CoV-2, HCoV-NL63, HCoV-OC43 and HCoV-229E.

Losses at the gene ends were 5 bases for V and 3 bases for J; bases not matched to a gene: 16. The CDR3 extends over 18 amino acids. CDR1 and CDR2 (germline): SGHVS, FNYEAQ. Turning to this clonotype: The target antigen is unknown.

The study sequenced cultured CD4+ T cell DNA using the Oncomine TCR Beta short-read assay. TCRdb re-derived calls from the PCR reads in MiXCR, one entry per CDR3 protein. The table lists about 19,000 distinct CDR3 sequences, approximately 53% of them singletons. The sample's treatment: roughly nine-day PBMC culture with coronavirus spike peptide pools or control peptides (ViraFEST assay). Input material: CD4+ T cells from blood, cultured in vitro. The V gene is TRBV7-6, the J gene TRBJ1-2; 9 nucleotides agree with TRBD1. This TCR came from a human donor who had recovered from COVID-19. The CDR3 loop reads CASSPIQGAGSTYYGYTF. The CDR3, as DNA: TGTGCCAGCAGCCCTATACAGGGGGCCGGTTCTACGTACTATGGCTACACCTTC.